The clone carrying this T cell receptor beta chain came up a few times. What it binds is unknown. TCRdb re-derived calls from the 5' RACE reads in MiXCR, one entry per CDR3 protein. The sample records about 45,000 distinct CDR3 sequences, 6.5% to 7% being singletons. Specified time point: sample taken at primary tumor resection. 72 TRACERx patients with early, untreated non-small cell lung cancer donated samples. In germline, CDR1 is MNHEY, CDR2 SMNVEV (reference sequence). The CDR3 runs 15 residues. The ends were cut back, 6 bases at V and 0 bases at J, with 11 bases in the middle. This sample was taken from a study of spatial heterogeneity in lung cancer. In the study overall: More beta-chain than alpha-chain sequences were consistently detected.

The study's findings and limits: Ubiquitous expanded tumor TCRs showed up in blood more at resection than follow-up.

The sequence came from a female donor with early-stage non-small cell lung cancer. The material was PBMCs, obtained at surgery. This chain connects TRBV27 to TRBJ1-4; D is possibly TRBD1 (5 bases). The chain's CDR3 is CASSRRQTTNEKLFF. CDR3 DNA sequence: TGTGCCAGCAGCCGAAGACAGACAACTAATGAAAAACTGTTTTTT.